This T cell receptor (beta chain) was found in a study of quantifying T cell responses using KT2 cells. The overall study: TCR alpha and beta constant-region primers primed reverse transcription of RNA.

This clonotype was seen at least ten times. Per germline, CDR1 DFQATT and CDR2 SNEGSKA (reference sequence). Unmatched junction bases numbered 6, after V lost 0 bases and J lost 4 bases. This CDR3 comprises 16 residues. The cDNA 3' end received a ligated oligonucleotide with a UMI. An equimolar mix of RC1.1 and RC1.2 primed the beta chain across TRBC1 and TRBC2. TCRdb reprocessed the UMI-ligation and nested PCR reads with MiXCR, giving one entry per CDR3 protein. The sample consists of 31,000 or so distinct CDR3 sequences, around a tenth of them appearing once. The receptor was derived from a human donor. This sequence joins TRBV20-1 and TRBJ2-1, with TRBD1 matching 10 bases. Sequenced: PBMCs spiked with cells of the T cell clone KT2. In DNA form, the CDR3 reads TGCAGTGCTAGAGACACGGACAGGGGGGGATACAATGAGCAGTTCTTC. This encodes CSARDTDRGGYNEQFF.